The sequence of this T cell receptor beta chain was determined in a study of spatial heterogeneity in lung cancer. This CDR3 is built from 15 residues. Trimming took 5 bases from V and 4 from J, leaving 18 bases between them. Per germline, CDR1 MNHNY and CDR2 SVGAGI (reference sequence). One entry per CDR3 protein, called by TCRdb with MiXCR from the 5' RACE reads. The sample lists 40,000 or so distinct CDR3 sequences; around 5% were seen once. As for time point: sample taken at primary tumor resection. Material for sequencing was whole RNA from tumor, nontumor lung or frozen PBMC, left unsorted. Of note for this clonotype: The target antigen is unknown.

The study's findings and limits: In blood, ubiquitous expanded tumor TCRs appeared more at resection than follow-up.

The specimen was PBMCs, collected at surgery. The chain employs TRBV6-6 and TRBJ2-7, with D uncertain. This receptor was identified in a female donor with early-stage non-small cell lung cancer. The CDR3 loop is CASSLGFRKNYEQYF. The CDR3, as DNA: TGTGCCAGCAGTCTCGGGTTTAGAAAGAATTACGAGCAGTACTTC.